One and the same sample provided the 30 T cell receptor beta chains below, sequenced in a study of blood T cell repertoires in COVID-19. This table comes from immunoSEQ multiplex PCR, and its TCRdb copy is limited to in-frame clones, with some not included. The sample lists 300,000 or so clones; around 89% were seen once. Sequenced input: peripheral blood. These receptors were taken from a woman in her 40s with acute or convalescent COVID-19.

There are a few counts of this clone. The CDR3 here is CASSRQGANYGYTF. The CDR3 DNA reads TGTGCCAGCAGCCGACAGGGCGCCAACTATGGCTACACCTTC. This sequence joins TRBV4-2 and TRBJ1-2; 7 positions agree with TRBD1. The CDR3 has 14 residues. With 4 bases clipped from V and 2 bases from J, the junction kept 4 bases outside the gene matches. Germline CDR1 reads LGHNA; CDR2 reads YNFKEQ.

This chain links TRBV7-8 with TRBJ2-5; 10 bases are shared with TRBD1. Germline V gene data show CDR1 as SGHVS and CDR2 as FQNEAQ. CDR3 length: 15 residues. V gave up 2 bases and J gave up 5 bases; unmatched junction bases: 5. DNA for the CDR3: TGTGCCAGCAGCTTACCGACAGGGGGCTTCGAGACCCAGTACTTC. Its translation: CASSLPTGGFETQYF. The entire variable domain, with the rest obtained from reference TRBV7-8 and TRBJ2-5, is as follows: GAGVSQSPRYKVAKRGQDVALRCDPISGHVSLFWYQQALGQGPEFLTYFQNEAQLDKSGLPSDRFFAERPEGSVSTLKIQRTQQEDSAVYLCASSLPTGGFETQYFGPGTRLLVL.

This clone appeared a single time. The chain is built from TRBV30 and TRBJ2-5; 7 bases fit TRBD1. The V segment lost 2 bases and the J segment 5 bases; nucleotides outside the gene matches: 11. Germline CDR1 reads GTSNPN; CDR2 reads SVGIG (reference sequence). The CDR3 has 15 amino acids. Here the CDR3 reads CAWSLTGQVGETQYF. The CDR3 DNA sequence: TGTGCCTGGAGTTTGACAGGGCAGGTCGGGGAGACCCAGTACTTC. The full variable domain, completed using reference TRBV30 and TRBJ2-5, is SQTIHQWPATLVQPVGSPLSLECTVEGTSNPNLYWYRQAAGRGLQLLFYSVGIGQISSEVPQNLSASRPQDRQFILSSKKLLLSDSGFYLCAWSLTGQVGETQYFGPGTRLLVL.

The chain combines TRBV10-3 with TRBJ1-4, with D maybe TRBD1 (6 bases). V was shortened by 5 bases and J by 8 bases, with 12 bases between the two germline ends. The length of the CDR3 is 13 residues. CDR1 and CDR2 from the germline V gene are ENHRY and SYGVKD. In DNA, the CDR3 is TGTGCCATCAGTAACAGGGAAGGGGAAAAACTGTTTTTT. This codes for CAISNREGEKLFF.

The V gene is TRBV21-1, the J gene TRBJ1-5; the table's D gene call, TRBD1, was not cross checked with the DNA. TRBV21-1 is reported as a pseudogene. The CDR3 is 18 amino acids. As DNA, the CDR3 is TGTGCCAGCAGCCCAAATTTGGTGGGGCCGCAGAGCAATCAGCCCCAGCATTTT. It codes for CASSPNLVGPQSNQPQHF.

The chain couples TRBV11-3 to TRBJ2-2, with D tentatively TRBD2 (7 bases). The germline CDR1 and CDR2 sequences are SGHNT and YENEEA. This CDR3 comprises 16 residues. Trimming left V 2 bases short and J 8 bases short, with 18 bases between. CDR3 in DNA: TGTGCCAGCAGCTTATGGGGCGGGGGCGCCTCGGGGGAGCTGTTTTTT. This translates into CASSLWGGGASGELFF.

The genes are TRBV4-1 and TRBJ1-1; maybe TRBD1 (6 bases). The CDR3 loop spans 15 amino acids. Germline V CDR1 and CDR2: MGHRA, YSYEKL. V lost 5 bases and J lost 10, with 23 bases in between. The CDR3 reads CASSSTTGRNWGAFF. DNA of the CDR3: TGCGCCAGCAGCTCGACGACAGGTCGTAACTGGGGAGCTTTCTTT.

V and J are TRBV5-1 and TRBJ1-1; TRBD1 aligns across 9 bases. The ends lost 4 bases at V and 5 bases at J; junction bases unmatched: 9. Germline V gene sequence: CDR1 SGHRS, CDR2 YFSETQ. This CDR3 contains 15 residues. The CDR3 region has the DNA TGCGCCAGCAGCCCGGTGGGACAGGGAGGAACTGAAGCTTTCTTT. It yields the protein CASSPVGQGGTEAFF. The complete variable domain, with remaining parts taken from reference TRBV5-1 and TRBJ1-1, reads KAGVTQTPRYLIKTRGQQVTLSCSPISGHRSVSWYQQTPGQGLQFLFEYFSETQRNKGNFPGRFSGRQFSNSRSEMNVSTLELGDSALYLCASSPVGQGGTEAFFGQGTRLTVV.

The chain recombines TRBV7-8 with TRBJ1-1; the D is unclear. Germline CDR1 and CDR2: SGHVS and FQNEAQ. The CDR3 is made up of 16 amino acids. Trimming pared 0 bases from V and 4 bases from J, leaving 15 bases between. CDR3 region: CASSLAAPGSGTEAFF. The CDR3 nucleotides are TGTGCCAGCAGCTTAGCGGCCCCCGGGAGCGGCACTGAAGCTTTCTTT.

The V gene is TRBV5-1, the J gene TRBJ2-1; D might be TRBD2 (8 bases). V was pared by 4 bases and J by 0 bases, with 23 bases between. The CDR3 sequence is 19 residues long. The germline gives CDR1 SGHRS, CDR2 YFSETQ. The CDR3 sequence: CASSTPEAGGQSSYNEQFF. DNA of the CDR3: TGCGCCAGCAGCACGCCAGAGGCGGGGGGACAGAGCTCCTACAATGAGCAGTTCTTC.

The chain carries TRBV5-4 and TRBJ1-2, with a possible D match to TRBD1 (5 bases). CDR1 and CDR2 from the germline V gene are SGHNT and YYREEE (reference sequence). The CDR3 is 15 residues long. The ends were cut back, 3 bases at V and 4 bases at J, with 16 bases in the middle. Here the CDR3 DNA reads TGTGCCAGCAGCTCCCAGGGAATGAACGGCTATGGCTACACCTTC. Translating it yields CASSSQGMNGYGYTF.

This chain uses TRBV2 with TRBJ1-6; 10 bases are shared with TRBD1. Germline V lookup: CDR1 SNHLY, CDR2 FYNNEI. This CDR3 spans 16 amino acids. J lost 2 bases, V lost 10 bases, and 8 bases had no gene match. The CDR3 region has the DNA TGTGCCACCCTTGACAGGGGGCAGCCCTATAATTCACCCCTCCACTTT. The encoded protein is CATLDRGQPYNSPLHF.

For this clone: The same CDR3 is also encoded by other DNA sequences in this sample. In DNA form, the CDR3 reads TGTGCCAGTAGTATGGGCGGCAATCAGCCCCAGCATTTT. Amino acids: CASSMGGNQPQHF. The V and J genes are TRBV19 and TRBJ1-5; D remains ambiguous. The CDR3 spans 13 residues. Germline CDR1 reads LNHDA; CDR2 reads SQIVND (reference sequence). V lost 3 bases to trimming and J lost 2 bases, with 5 bases between them. Full variable domain (outside the CDR3, taken from reference TRBV19 and TRBJ1-5): DGGITQSPKYLFRKEGQNVTLSCEQNLNHDAMYWYRQDPGQGLRLIYYSQIVNDFQKGDIAEGYSVSREKKESFPLTVTSAQKNPTAFYLCASSMGGNQPQHFGDGTRLSIL.

This chain uses TRBV6-6 with TRBJ2-6; 8 nucleotides match TRBD1. The germline gives CDR1 MNHNY, CDR2 SVGAGI (reference sequence). The V and J ends lost 5 bases and 0 bases, in that order; junction bases with no gene match: 6. The CDR3 spans 17 residues. CDR3 residues: CASSPWTGTSGANVLTF. CDR3 in DNA: TGTGCCAGCAGTCCGTGGACAGGGACCTCTGGGGCCAACGTCCTGACTTTC.

V usage is TRBV19 and J usage is TRBJ2-1; 9 nucleotides agree with TRBD2. The J segment lost 9 bases and the V segment lost 0 bases, leaving 12 bases of the junction unmatched. CDR1 and CDR2 (germline): LNHDA, SQIVND (reference sequence). CDR3 size: 17 residues. The CDR3 reads CASSIDFSGGILSEQFF. The CDR3 coding sequence is TGTGCCAGTAGTATAGATTTTAGCGGGGGCATTTTGAGTGAGCAGTTCTTC.

The gene calls are TRBV6-5 and TRBJ1-2, with 8 bases fitting TRBD1. The CDR3 has 14 amino acids. Germline V gene lookup returns CDR1 MNHEY and CDR2 SVGAGI. Trimming cost V 2 bases and J 5 bases; bases outside gene matches: 4. CDR3 in amino acids: CASSYATGGYGYTF. The CDR3, as DNA: TGTGCCAGCAGTTACGCCACAGGGGGGTATGGCTACACCTTC.

The gene calls are TRBV19 and TRBJ1-5, with D tentatively TRBD1 (6 bases). The CDR3 spans 17 residues. Per germline, CDR1 LNHDA and CDR2 SQIVND (reference sequence). V was clipped by 1 base and J by 0 bases, with 13 bases between them. The CDR3 loop is CASSIGQVAYSNQPQHF. The CDR3 DNA is TGTGCCAGTAGTATAGGACAGGTGGCCTATAGCAATCAGCCCCAGCATTTT.

This chain links TRBV3-1 (or the pseudogene TRBV3-2) with TRBJ2-5; 7 positions match TRBD1. V trimming: 4 bases; J trimming: 2 bases; junction bases outside the gene matches: 7. This CDR3 region has 15 residues. The V gene's germline CDR1 is LGHDT and CDR2 YNNKEL (reference sequence). CDR3 DNA: TGTGCCAGCAGCCTTCGCCCGACAGGGCAAGAGACCCAGTACTTC. This encodes CASSLRPTGQETQYF.

The chain recombines TRBV30 with TRBJ1-2; 7 bases align to TRBD1. Looked up from germline, CDR1 is GTSNPN and CDR2 is SVGIG (reference sequence). The CDR3 consists of 14 residues. V lost 0 bases, J lost 8 bases, and 9 bases stayed unmatched. As DNA, the CDR3 is TGTGCCTGGAGTGTAGACAGGGCACTATTCGGCTACACCTTC. Protein product: CAWSVDRALFGYTF.

This chain connects TRBV25-1 to TRBJ1-6; 7 positions agree with TRBD1. Germline V lookup: CDR1 MGHDK, CDR2 SYGVNS. The junction had 0 bases not matched to a gene; V was cut back by 2 bases and J by 11 bases. The CDR3 runs to 12 residues. In DNA form, the CDR3 reads TGTGCCAGCAGTGAACAGGGGGCACCCCTCCACTTT. Translation: CASSEQGAPLHF. The whole variable domain, filled in from reference TRBV25-1 and TRBJ1-6, reads EADIYQTPRYLVIGTGKKITLECSQTMGHDKMYWYQQDPGMELHLIHYSYGVNSTEKGDLSSESTVSRIRTEHFPLTLESARPSHTSQYLCASSEQGAPLHFGNGTRLTVT.

This clone was observed a single time. The chain uses TRBV13 and TRBJ2-1; TRBD1 aligns across 9 bases. Per the germline V gene, CDR1 is PRHDT and CDR2 is FYEKMQ (reference sequence). CDR3 length equals 13 residues. V lost 10 bases to trimming and J lost 6 bases; unmatched junction nucleotides: 7. CDR3 nucleotide sequence: TGTGCCAATAAGGACAGGGGTAGCAATGAGCAGTTCTTC. This gives the protein CANKDRGSNEQFF.

The CDR3 is CASSLGAGGNTEAFF. The CDR3 DNA sequence: TGCGCCAGCAGCTTGGGGGCAGGGGGGAACACTGAAGCTTTCTTT. This rearrangement joins TRBV5-1 to TRBJ1-1; TRBD1 agrees at 7 bases. Germline CDR1 SGHRS, CDR2 YFSETQ. The CDR3 sequence is 15 residues long. J was trimmed by 1 base and V by 0 bases; bases with no gene match: 3.

V usage is TRBV3-1 (or the pseudogene TRBV3-2) and J usage is TRBJ1-6, with 10 bases lining up with TRBD1. This CDR3 is 15 amino acids long. Unmatched junction bases numbered 3, after V lost 2 bases and J lost 8 bases. CDR1 is LGHDT, CDR2 YNNKEL, per germline (reference sequence). CDR3 amino acids: CASSQTDRGYSPLHF. In nucleotides, the CDR3 is TGTGCCAGCAGCCAAACGGACAGGGGGTATTCACCCCTCCACTTT.

The chain joins TRBV10-2 to TRBJ1-1; maybe TRBD1 (6 bases). Trimming removed 1 base at V and 2 bases at J, with 14 bases between. This CDR3 is 16 amino acids long. CDR1 and CDR2 (germline): WSHSY, SAAADI. CDR3 in DNA: TGCGCCAGCAGTGAGTACCCAGGGACAACAAACACTGAAGCTTTCTTT. Translating gives CASSEYPGTTNTEAFF.

With regard to this clone: Other nucleotide sequences from this sample produce the same CDR3. The chain joins TRBV11-2 to TRBJ1-4; D is ambiguous. The CDR3 runs to 11 residues. CDR1 and CDR2 (germline): SGHAT, FQNNGV. V lost 4 bases, J lost 8 bases, and 5 bases lay in between. The CDR3 is CASSSGEKLFF. CDR3 DNA: TGTGCCAGCAGCTCAGGAGAAAAACTGTTTTTT.

The chain couples TRBV4-1 to TRBJ1-2, with 7 positions matching TRBD1. The CDR3 is made up of 15 amino acids. Germline loops: CDR1 MGHRA, CDR2 YSYEKL. V lost 0 bases and J lost 6; bases outside the gene matches: 7. CDR3 in amino acids: CASSQEERQGHGYTF. The CDR3 bases are TGCGCCAGCAGCCAAGAAGAACGACAGGGCCATGGCTACACCTTC.

The rearrangement links TRBV18 to TRBJ1-1, with D possibly TRBD1 on 6 matching bases. The CDR3 consists of 16 residues. Germline CDR1 KGHSH, CDR2 LQKENI. Trimming pared 3 bases from V and 2 bases from J, leaving 16 bases between. CDR3 DNA: TGTGCCAGCTCACCGGCTAGGGGCAGGGGTAACACTGAAGCTTTCTTT. This codes for CASSPARGRGNTEAFF.

The V gene is TRBV13, the J gene TRBJ2-3, with 10 bases lining up with TRBD1. There are 15 residues in the CDR3. V lost 4 bases and J lost 1; bases outside the gene matches: 2. The germline gives CDR1 PRHDT, CDR2 FYEKMQ (reference sequence). The CDR3 nucleotides are TGTGCCAGCAGCTCAGGACAGGGGGGCACAGATACGCAGTATTTT. Its translation is CASSSGQGGTDTQYF.

This chain joins TRBV18 and TRBJ2-2, with 8 positions matching TRBD1. Trimming at V came to 1 base and at J to 0 bases, leaving 7 bases not matched to a gene. CDR3 length: 18 residues. Per germline, CDR1 KGHSH and CDR2 LQKENI. CDR3 sequence: CASSPRGQGGANTGELFF. DNA of the CDR3: TGTGCCAGCTCACCACGAGGACAGGGAGGCGCGAACACCGGGGAGCTGTTTTTT.

V and J are TRBV7-6 and TRBJ2-1; 9 positions agree with TRBD2. The ends lost 6 bases at V and 3 bases at J; junction bases unmatched: 9. CDR3 length equals 16 residues. CDR1 and CDR2 from the germline V gene are SGHVS and FNYEAQ. CDR3 region: CASSEEATSGYNEQFF. The CDR3 DNA reads as TGTGCCAGCAGTGAGGAGGCGACTAGCGGCTACAATGAGCAGTTCTTC.